This T cell receptor (beta chain) stems from a study of blood T cell repertoires in COVID-19. Study at large: The United States, Italy and Spain were the sources of the acute and convalescent COVID-19 samples. T cells, B-cell-depleted T cells, or PBMCs supplied cDNA or gDNA.

Original processing notes: Estimates of nucleated cell counts were drawn from the amplification of reference gene primers. Sequenced by immunoSEQ multiplex PCR; TCRdb stores in-frame clones only, minus some. The V and J calls and clone size were taken over from that table, and D and trimming were inferred from the DNA. Here the sample spans around 260,000 clones, 70% to 85% being singletons. This clone was picked up many times. V gave up 3 bases and J gave up 11 bases; unmatched junction bases: 13. The CDR3 sequence is 13 residues long. The germline gives CDR1 GTSNPN, CDR2 SVGIG (reference sequence). Seattle patients were enrolled during active infection and followed longitudinally.

Sequencing input: peripheral blood. The chain carries TRBV30 and TRBJ2-7; 7 nucleotides align to TRBD2. The clonotype was recovered from a human donor with COVID-19, enrolled during active disease. The donor label of this sample is uncertain. The CDR3 DNA sequence: TGTGCCTGGAGACTAGCGCCCGCCGGTTTCAAGTACTTC. This encodes CAWRLAPAGFKYF.